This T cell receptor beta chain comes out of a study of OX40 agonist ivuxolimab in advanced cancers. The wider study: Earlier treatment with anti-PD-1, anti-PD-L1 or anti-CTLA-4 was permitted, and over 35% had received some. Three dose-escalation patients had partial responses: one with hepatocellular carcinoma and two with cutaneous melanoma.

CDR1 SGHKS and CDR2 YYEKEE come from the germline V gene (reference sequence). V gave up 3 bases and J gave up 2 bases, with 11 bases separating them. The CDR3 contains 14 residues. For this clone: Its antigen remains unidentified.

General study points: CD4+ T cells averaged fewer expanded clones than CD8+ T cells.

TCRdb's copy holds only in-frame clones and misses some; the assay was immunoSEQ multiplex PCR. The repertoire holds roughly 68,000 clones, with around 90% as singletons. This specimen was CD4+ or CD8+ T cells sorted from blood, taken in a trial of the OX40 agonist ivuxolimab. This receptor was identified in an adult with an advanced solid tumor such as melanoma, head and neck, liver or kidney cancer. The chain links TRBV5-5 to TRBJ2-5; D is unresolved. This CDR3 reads CASSSRVTQETQYF. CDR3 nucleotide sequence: TGTGCCAGCAGCTCCCGGGTAACGCAAGAGACCCAGTACTTC.